The 18 T cell receptor beta chains below all came from one sample that was sequenced in a study of CD8+CD57+ T cells in acquired aplastic anemia. Genomic DNA, the template, was used for profiling of the TCR beta VDJ and CDR3. In TCRdb, the reads were re-called with MiXCR into one record per CDR3 protein. This table holds some 410,000 distinct CDR3 sequences, approximately 70% found once. The sample consisted of sorted CD4+, CD8+, or CD8+CD57+ T cells (not recorded which) from PBMCs. The receptor source for this set is a human donor in good health, serving as a control.

For this clonotype: Because the CDR3 is missing its conserved closing phenylalanine or tryptophan, this is likely a read error. Because the CDR3's place on the DNA is in doubt, the DNA is left out and the CDR3 is given as listed by TCRdb. This chain connects TRBV5-8 to TRBJ2-2; the D call TRBD1 from the table was never checked on the DNA. Germline CDR1 is SGHTS and CDR2 is YDEGEE. With termini counted, the CDR3 has 22 amino acids. The CDR3 here is CASSLEQKGETGGPSLHRGAVV.

The V call is TRBV10-3, the J call TRBJ1-6, with TRBD1 as a possible D gene (5 bases). Trimming shortened V by 0 bases and J by 7 bases, and 13 bases separated the two germline ends. There are 16 residues in the CDR3. CDR1 ENHRY and CDR2 SYGVKD come from the germline V gene. The CDR3 DNA sequence: TGTGCCATCAGTGAGTCGTGGGGGGTAGGGAATTCACCCCTCCACTTT. It encodes CAISESWGVGNSPLHF.

The V call is TRBV7-2, the J call TRBJ1-6; D perhaps matches TRBD1 (5 bases). The CDR3 contains 15 residues. Germline V CDR1 and CDR2: SGHTA, FQGNSA. Between the trimmed V and J ends, which lost 5 bases and 7 bases, there was a span of 15 bases. The DNA for the CDR3 is TGTGCCAGCAGCCCGGGGCGGTCCTGGAATTCACCCCTCCACTTT. Protein sequence: CASSPGRSWNSPLHF.

This clonotype has at least ten counts. The chain employs TRBV20-1 and TRBJ2-7; D remains unclear. In germline, CDR1 is DFQATT, CDR2 SNEGSKA (reference sequence). V was pared by 3 bases and J by 1 base, with 7 bases between. CDR3 length: 12 residues. This CDR3 reads CSARTGSYEQYF. The CDR3 coding sequence is TGCAGTGCTAGGACGGGTTCCTACGAGCAGTACTTC.

About this clonotype: A junction boundary mismatches the germline segment, possibly from a read error. This chain uses TRBV5-1 with TRBJ2-5; 8 bases map to TRBD2. This CDR3 spans 17 amino acids. Germline loops: CDR1 SGHRS, CDR2 YFSETQ. The CDR3 nucleotides are TGTGCCAGCAGCGTGCTAACAACGGGGGGGGGCGCGGAGACCCAGTACTTC. It codes for CASSVLTTGGGAETQYF.

Concerning this clonotype: At one of its ends the junction is not consistent with the germline gene, which may arise from a read error. In DNA, the CDR3 is TGTGCCAGCAGCTTGAGCTGGGCCCACAATGAGCAGTACTTT. It encodes CASSLSWAHNEQYF. The rearrangement joins TRBV7-9 to TRBJ2-3; no reliable D call. This CDR3 spans 14 amino acids. Germline CDR1 SEHNR, CDR2 FQNEAQ (reference sequence).

Comment on this clonotype: Sequence at one end of the junction differs from germline and may be a read error. V gene TRBV9 combines with J gene TRBJ1-2; no clear D gene. The CDR3 has 13 amino acids. Germline CDR1 is SGDLS and CDR2 is YYNGEE. The CDR3 coding sequence is TGCGCCAGCAGCTTGGAAGCTCGTGGCGGCTACACCTTC. Translation gives CASSLEARGGYTF. The whole variable domain, remainder taken from reference TRBV9 and TRBJ1-2, is DSGVTQTPKHLITATGQRVTLRCSPRSGDLSVYWYQQSLDQGLQFLIQYYNGEERAKGNILERFSAQQFPDLHSELNLSSLELGDSALYFCASSLEARGGYTFGSGTRLTVV.

On this clonotype: Mismatch with germline at one junction end may stem from a read error. This sequence joins TRBV7-2 and TRBJ1-6, with unresolved D. Per germline, CDR1 SGHTA and CDR2 FQGNSA. The CDR3 spans 15 residues. The DNA of the CDR3 is TGTGCCAGCAGCTCAACCACACTAGCTAATTCACCCCACCACTTT. This sequence encodes CASSSTTLANSPHHF.

The chain links TRBV12-3 or TRBV12-4 to TRBJ1-6; maybe TRBD1 (5 bases). V was pared by 7 bases and J by 6 bases, with 16 bases between. The CDR3 covers 15 residues. The CDR3 nucleotides read TGTGCCAGCAAGAACAGTAGGGACTCTAATTCACCCCTCCACTTT. Translation gives CASKNSRDSNSPLHF.

This clonotype was observed at least ten times. V is TRBV11-2 and J is TRBJ2-5; 10 positions match TRBD2. After removal of 3 bases from V and 3 bases from J, the junction contained 4 bases not matched to a gene. Looked up from germline, CDR1 is SGHAT and CDR2 is FQNNGV. CDR3 size: 15 residues. CDR3 DNA sequence: TGTGCCAGCAGCTTGAATCTAGCGGGGGAAGAGACCCAGTACTTC. This encodes CASSLNLAGEETQYF.

Comment on this clonotype: Since a much larger clone is just one base distant, this may be a read error. CDR3 region: CASSRGPAEIQYF. The DNA for the CDR3 is TGTGCCAGCAGCCGTGGCCCCGCGGAGATCCAGTACTTC. V is TRBV7-6 and J is TRBJ2-5; D not resolved. Germline CDR1 is SGHVS and CDR2 is FNYEAQ. The CDR3 contains 13 residues.

This clonotype appeared a single time. The chain combines TRBV20-1 with TRBJ2-2, with D maybe TRBD1 (5 bases). In germline, CDR1 is DFQATT, CDR2 SNEGSKA (reference sequence). Trimming pared 0 bases from V and 9 bases from J, leaving 14 bases between. The CDR3 covers 14 residues. In DNA, the CDR3 is TGCAGTGCTAGAGAGGGGCGGACGGAGCGGGAGCTGTTTTTT. This sequence encodes CSAREGRTERELFF.

With regard to this clonotype: A junction end diverges from the germline sequence, so it may reflect a read error. As DNA, the CDR3 is TGTGCCGGCAGACTAAGGGGGCGCGGCTATGGCTACACCTTC. Translated: CAGRLRGRGYGYTF. The V gene is TRBV27, the J gene TRBJ1-2; TRBD1 aligns across 7 bases. Per germline, CDR1 MNHEY and CDR2 SMNVEV (reference sequence). This CDR3 contains 14 residues.

This clonotype has ten or more counts. The gene calls are TRBV7-2 and TRBJ2-2, with 11 bases lining up with TRBD2. The germline V gene has CDR1 SGHTA and CDR2 FQGNSA. The CDR3 sequence is 15 residues long. After removal of 6 bases from V and 6 bases from J, the junction contained 6 bases not matched to a gene. Here the CDR3 reads CASSSLAGAPGELFF. As DNA, the CDR3 is TGTGCCAGCAGTTCACTAGCGGGGGCCCCCGGGGAGCTGTTTTTT.

CDR3 DNA sequence: TGCAGCGCTGGACAGGGCAGGGACCAGTACTTC. It codes for CSAGQGRDQYF. The chain couples TRBV20-1 to TRBJ2-5; 8 nucleotides line up with TRBD1. Germline V gives CDR1 DFQATT, CDR2 SNEGSKA (reference sequence). The CDR3 is 11 amino acids.

V is TRBV7-2 and J is TRBJ1-2; TRBD1 matches at 8 bases. This CDR3 spans 23 amino acids. Trimming removed 5 bases from V and 4 bases from J; junction bases left unmatched: 33. Germline values: CDR1 SGHTA, CDR2 FQGNSA. The CDR3 here is CASSNPTGVGGYTTSDSLYGYTF. CDR3 nucleotide sequence: TGTGCCAGCAGCAACCCGACAGGGGTTGGTGGCTACACCACCAGTGATTCCCTCTATGGCTACACCTTC.

CDR3 loop: CASRVGPSGTIAFF. The CDR3 DNA follows: TGTGCCAGTCGCGTGGGGCCTAGCGGCACTATCGCTTTCTTT. This chain uses TRBV9 with TRBJ1-1, with D tentatively TRBD1 (5 bases). The ends were cut back, 8 bases at V and 11 bases at J, with 25 bases in the middle. The CDR3 has 14 amino acids. The germline gives CDR1 SGDLS, CDR2 YYNGEE. Full variable domain (rest looked up from reference TRBV9 and TRBJ1-1): DSGVTQTPKHLITATGQRVTLRCSPRSGDLSVYWYQQSLDQGLQFLIQYYNGEERAKGNILERFSAQQFPDLHSELNLSSLELGDSALYFCASRVGPSGTIAFFGQGTRLTVV.

There are a few counts of this clonotype. The chain is built from TRBV25-1 and TRBJ1-2, with D maybe TRBD1 (5 bases). V lost 7 bases to trimming and J lost 7 bases, with 22 bases between them. CDR1 is MGHDK, CDR2 SYGVNS, per germline. This CDR3 spans 15 amino acids. CDR3 nucleotide sequence: TGTGCCAGCATCCCGGCAGGAGGTGGGGACTGTGGCTACACCTTC. This encodes CASIPAGGGDCGYTF.